The rows below give T cell receptor beta chains drawn from one sample of a study of blood T cell repertoires in COVID-19. The protocol was immunoSEQ multiplex PCR, while the TCRdb copy is restricted to in-frame clones and leaves out a portion. The table includes 300,000 or so clones, 85% to 90% detected once. The specimen sequenced was peripheral blood. These receptors all stem from a woman aged 40 to 50 who had recovered from COVID-19. CDR3s include the opening cysteine and the closing phenylalanine or tryptophan. The D gene is left open where the match is weak. For some rows the clone size is stated as once, few or many, or as a class when expanded; others skip it.

abundance: -; j_gene: TRBJ1-1; d_gene: TRBD1; v_gene: TRBV5-6; CDR3aa: CASSWGTGGAGTEAFF; CDR3nt: TGTGCCAGCAGCTGGGGGACAGGGGGCGCGGGAACTGAAGCTTTCTTT
abundance: few; j_gene: TRBJ1-6; d_gene: -; v_gene: TRBV7-9; CDR3aa: CASSLSGDSPLHF; CDR3nt: TGTGCCAGCAGCTTAAGCGGGGATTCACCCCTCCACTTT
abundance: -; j_gene: TRBJ2-2; d_gene: TRBD1; v_gene: TRBV29-1; CDR3aa: CSVLGTGHTGELFF; CDR3nt: TGCAGCGTCCTAGGGACAGGTCACACCGGGGAGCTGTTTTTT
abundance: -; j_gene: TRBJ2-1; d_gene: -; v_gene: TRBV10-2; CDR3aa: CASSVLVGSYNEQFF; CDR3nt: TGCGCCAGCAGCGTACTAGTGGGCTCCTACAATGAGCAGTTCTTC
abundance: few; j_gene: TRBJ1-1; d_gene: -; v_gene: TRBV27; CDR3aa: CASRAEMNTEAFF; CDR3nt: TGTGCCAGCAGGGCCGAAATGAACACTGAAGCTTTCTTT
abundance: -; j_gene: TRBJ2-7; d_gene: -; v_gene: TRBV11-3; CDR3aa: CASSLDGDTYEQYF; CDR3nt: TGTGCCAGCAGCTTAGATGGAGATACCTACGAGCAGTACTTC
abundance: -; j_gene: TRBJ2-7; d_gene: TRBD2; v_gene: TRBV7-9; CDR3aa: CASSLRGGTGEQYF; CDR3nt: TGTGCCAGCAGCCTGAGGGGAGGGACGGGCGAGCAGTACTTC
abundance: -; j_gene: TRBJ1-4; d_gene: -; v_gene: TRBV27; CDR3aa: CASSRDREKLFF; CDR3nt: TGTGCCAGCAGTCGAGACAGGGAAAAACTGTTTTTT
abundance: -; j_gene: TRBJ1-1; d_gene: -; v_gene: TRBV2; CDR3aa: CASSLQGTNEAFF; CDR3nt: TGTGCCAGCAGCCTGCAGGGTACTAATGAAGCTTTCTTT
abundance: -; j_gene: TRBJ1-5; d_gene: -; v_gene: TRBV2; CDR3aa: CASSEDWGGSDQPQHF; CDR3nt: TGTGCCAGCAGTGAAGATTGGGGGGGGAGTGATCAGCCCCAGCATTTT
abundance: -; j_gene: TRBJ2-5; d_gene: TRBD2; v_gene: TRBV7-2; CDR3aa: CASSLWSSGGAETQYF; CDR3nt: TGTGCCAGCAGCTTATGGTCTAGCGGGGGGGCGGAGACCCAGTACTTC
abundance: -; j_gene: TRBJ2-7; d_gene: TRBD1; v_gene: TRBV7-9; CDR3aa: CASSFGSDRGYEQYF; CDR3nt: TGTGCCAGCAGCTTTGGATCGGACAGGGGATACGAGCAGTACTTC
abundance: -; j_gene: TRBJ1-5; d_gene: TRBD1; v_gene: TRBV30; CDR3aa: CAWRGQGNQPQHF; CDR3nt: TGTGCCTGGAGAGGACAGGGTAACCAGCCCCAGCATTTT
abundance: -; j_gene: TRBJ2-2; d_gene: -; v_gene: TRBV7-3; CDR3aa: CASSLAYDTFNTGELFF; CDR3nt: TGTGCCAGCAGCTTAGCCTACGACACTTTTAACACCGGGGAGCTGTTTTTT
abundance: -; j_gene: TRBJ1-1; d_gene: TRBD1; v_gene: TRBV2; CDR3aa: CASSEAPTGGEAFF; CDR3nt: TGTGCCAGCAGTGAAGCGCCGACAGGGGGAGAAGCTTTCTTT
abundance: -; j_gene: TRBJ1-1; d_gene: -; v_gene: TRBV6-5; CDR3aa: CASRRSNTEAFF; CDR3nt: TGTGCCAGCAGGCGAAGTAACACTGAAGCTTTCTTT
abundance: once; j_gene: TRBJ2-1; d_gene: TRBD2; v_gene: TRBV3-1/TRBV3-2; CDR3aa: CASSHLLGGGGLFF; CDR3nt: TGTGCCAGCAGCCACCTCCTGGGGGGCGGGGGGTTGTTCTTC
abundance: -; j_gene: TRBJ1-2; d_gene: TRBD1; v_gene: TRBV6-2/TRBV6-3; CDR3aa: CASSYSETGTADRRGGYTF; CDR3nt: TGTGCCAGCAGTTACTCGGAAACCGGGACAGCGGATCGTCGTGGGGGCTACACCTTC
abundance: -; j_gene: TRBJ1-1; d_gene: TRBD1; v_gene: TRBV12-5; CDR3aa: CASGRQGSDTEAFF; CDR3nt: TGTGCTAGTGGCCGACAGGGTTCGGACACTGAAGCTTTCTTT
abundance: few; j_gene: TRBJ1-1; d_gene: -; v_gene: TRBV19; CDR3aa: CASGPPNGENTEAFF; CDR3nt: TGTGCCAGCGGCCCTCCCAACGGGGAGAACACTGAAGCTTTCTTT
abundance: -; j_gene: TRBJ1-1; d_gene: -; v_gene: TRBV28; CDR3aa: CATGSLAVNGVAFF; CDR3nt: TGTGCCACCGGGAGTTTAGCGGTAAACGGGGTAGCTTTCTTT
abundance: -; j_gene: TRBJ2-3; d_gene: TRBD2; v_gene: TRBV7-8; CDR3aa: CASSARLAGGPSDTQYF; CDR3nt: TGTGCCAGCAGCGCCCGCCTAGCGGGGGGGCCATCAGATACGCAGTATTTT
abundance: -; j_gene: TRBJ1-3; d_gene: -; v_gene: TRBV10-1; CDR3aa: CASSENRFGGNTIYF; CDR3nt: TGCGCCAGCAGTGAGAACCGCTTTGGCGGAAACACCATATATTTT
abundance: -; j_gene: TRBJ2-2; d_gene: TRBD2; v_gene: TRBV19; CDR3aa: CASSADPPGLAGEMNTGELFF; CDR3nt: TGTGCCAGTAGTGCCGATCCTCCGGGACTAGCGGGGGAGATGAACACCGGGGAGCTGTTTTTT
abundance: -; j_gene: TRBJ2-1; d_gene: TRBD1; v_gene: TRBV6-5; CDR3aa: CASKRDRGVYNEQFF; CDR3nt: TGTGCCAGCAAAAGGGACAGGGGGGTCTACAATGAGCAGTTCTTC
abundance: -; j_gene: TRBJ1-2; d_gene: -; v_gene: TRBV12-3/TRBV12-4; CDR3aa: CASIFDRNYGYTF; CDR3nt: TGTGCCAGCATCTTTGACAGGAACTATGGCTACACCTTC
abundance: -; j_gene: TRBJ1-6; d_gene: -; v_gene: TRBV9; CDR3aa: CASSVESDSPLHF; CDR3nt: TGTGCCAGCAGCGTAGAGTCGGATTCACCCCTCCACTTT
abundance: -; j_gene: TRBJ1-6; d_gene: -; v_gene: TRBV19; CDR3aa: CASGLGPNSPLHF; CDR3nt: TGTGCCAGTGGCCTTGGGCCGAATTCACCCCTCCACTTT
abundance: -; j_gene: TRBJ1-2; d_gene: -; v_gene: TRBV5-8; CDR3aa: CASSLPMDSYYGYTF; CDR3nt: TGTGCCAGCAGCTTGCCCATGGACAGCTACTATGGCTACACCTTC
abundance: many; j_gene: TRBJ2-1; d_gene: TRBD2; v_gene: TRBV10-2; CDR3aa: CASSEKRGGHEQFF; CDR3nt: TGCGCCAGCAGTGAGAAGCGGGGGGGCCATGAGCAGTTCTTC
abundance: -; j_gene: TRBJ2-1; d_gene: TRBD2; v_gene: TRBV5-4; CDR3aa: CASSFIGGAGNEQFF; CDR3nt: TGTGCCAGCAGCTTTATCGGGGGGGCGGGCAATGAGCAGTTCTTC
abundance: -; j_gene: TRBJ2-7; d_gene: TRBD2; v_gene: TRBV3-1/TRBV3-2; CDR3aa: CASSQPGLAGAPIF; CDR3nt: TGTGCCAGCAGCCAACCCGGACTAGCGGGGGCTCCGATATTC
abundance: few; j_gene: TRBJ2-7; d_gene: -; v_gene: TRBV5-1; CDR3aa: CASSLLAAANSYEQYF; CDR3nt: TGCGCCAGCAGCTTGCTCGCGGCGGCGAACTCCTACGAGCAGTACTTC
abundance: -; j_gene: TRBJ1-1; d_gene: TRBD1; v_gene: TRBV11-3; CDR3aa: CASSNTGAGTEAFF; CDR3nt: TGTGCCAGCAGCAATACAGGGGCCGGGACTGAAGCTTTCTTT
abundance: once; j_gene: TRBJ1-1; d_gene: -; v_gene: TRBV9; CDR3aa: CASSRIRQAMNTEAFF; CDR3nt: TGTGCCAGCAGCAGAATCCGACAGGCCATGAACACTGAAGCTTTCTTT
abundance: -; j_gene: TRBJ1-4; d_gene: TRBD1; v_gene: TRBV27; CDR3aa: CASSLSPQGAGKLFF; CDR3nt: TGTGCCAGCAGTTTATCCCCGCAGGGGGCGGGAAAACTGTTTTTT
abundance: -; j_gene: TRBJ2-7; d_gene: -; v_gene: TRBV19; CDR3aa: CASSRSGQSSYEQYF; CDR3nt: TGTGCCAGTAGTCGGAGCGGACAGAGCTCCTACGAGCAGTACTTC
abundance: once; j_gene: TRBJ2-7; d_gene: -; v_gene: TRBV4-1; CDR3aa: CASSLTQGSWEQYF; CDR3nt: TGCGCCAGCAGCCTCACCCAGGGGAGCTGGGAGCAGTACTTC
abundance: -; j_gene: TRBJ1-4; d_gene: -; v_gene: TRBV7-9; CDR3aa: CASTSVGLEKLFF; CDR3nt: TGTGCCAGCACCTCCGTCGGGTTGGAAAAACTGTTTTTT
abundance: -; j_gene: TRBJ2-1; d_gene: -; v_gene: TRBV27; CDR3aa: CASSLRQNNEQFF; CDR3nt: TGTGCCAGCAGTCTTCGACAGAACAATGAGCAGTTCTTC
abundance: -; j_gene: TRBJ1-6; d_gene: TRBD1; v_gene: TRBV10-3; CDR3aa: CAISWDRGSNSPLHF; CDR3nt: TGTGCCATCAGCTGGGACAGAGGATCTAATTCACCCCTCCACTTT
abundance: -; j_gene: TRBJ2-3; d_gene: -; v_gene: TRBV5-6; CDR3aa: CASSVDPGRTDTQYF; CDR3nt: TGTGCCAGCAGCGTGGACCCTGGGCGCACAGATACGCAGTATTTT
abundance: -; j_gene: TRBJ1-2; d_gene: -; v_gene: TRBV7-9; CDR3aa: CASRVGGSVGYTF; CDR3nt: TGTGCCAGCAGGGTAGGGGGTTCCGTCGGCTACACCTTC
abundance: -; j_gene: TRBJ1-1; d_gene: -; v_gene: TRBV6-2/TRBV6-3; CDR3aa: CASSYNWARNTEAFF; CDR3nt: TGTGCCAGCAGTTATAATTGGGCCAGAAACACTGAAGCTTTCTTT
abundance: -; j_gene: TRBJ2-5; d_gene: TRBD1; v_gene: TRBV5-1; CDR3aa: CASSLGLGRGQETQYF; CDR3nt: TGCGCCAGCAGCTTGGGTTTGGGCAGGGGGCAGGAGACCCAGTACTTC
abundance: -; j_gene: TRBJ2-1; d_gene: -; v_gene: TRBV5-6; CDR3aa: CASSLGSVYNEQFF; CDR3nt: TGTGCCAGCAGCCTGGGTAGCGTTTACAATGAGCAGTTCTTC
abundance: -; j_gene: TRBJ1-2; d_gene: -; v_gene: TRBV7-9; CDR3aa: CASSEGSYGYTF; CDR3nt: TGTGCCAGCAGCGAGGGAAGCTATGGCTACACCTTC
abundance: -; j_gene: TRBJ1-2; d_gene: -; v_gene: TRBV10-3; CDR3aa: CAISYEENGYTF; CDR3nt: TGTGCCATCAGTTATGAGGAGAACGGCTACACCTTC